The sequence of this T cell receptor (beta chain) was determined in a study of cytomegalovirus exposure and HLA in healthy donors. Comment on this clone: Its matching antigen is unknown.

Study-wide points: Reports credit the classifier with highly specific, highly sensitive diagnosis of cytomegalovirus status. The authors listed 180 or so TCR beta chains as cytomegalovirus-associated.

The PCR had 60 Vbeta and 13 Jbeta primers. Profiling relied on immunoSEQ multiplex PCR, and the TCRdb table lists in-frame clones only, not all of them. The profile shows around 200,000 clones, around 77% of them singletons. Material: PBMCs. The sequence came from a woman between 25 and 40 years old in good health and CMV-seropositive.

This chain's CDR3 is CASSPLDSTEAFF. Here the CDR3 DNA reads TGTGCCAGCTCACCATTAGACAGCACTGAAGCTTTCTTT. This chain uses TRBV18 with TRBJ1-1; maybe TRBD1 (5 bases). Germline V gives CDR1 KGHSH, CDR2 LQKENI. V gave up 2 bases and J gave up 4 bases, with 8 bases separating them. There are 13 residues in the CDR3.